Listed here are 25 T cell receptor beta chains from one sample, sequenced in a study of persistence of HIV-infected CD4 T cells. This was the immunoSEQ version 4 assay in survey mode. The table came from immunoSEQ multiplex PCR; TCRdb's copy has only in-frame clones and leaves some out. In the table there are about 32,000 clones, 65% to 75% of which are singletons. Their specific antigens are unknown. Overlapping HIV-1 Gag 15-mer peptides at 1 ug per peptide per mL were used. Sorting selected CD4+ T cells upregulating both CD40 ligand and CD69. Sequences were derived from CD4+ T cells sorted from PBMCs after roughly 17-hour stimulation, sampled from a patient who received antiretroviral therapy. The receptors stem from an adult man with HIV who was CMV-seropositive.

The chain is built from TRBV19 and TRBJ1-5; TRBD1 aligns across 7 bases. CDR1 is LNHDA and CDR2 is SQIVND in the germline V gene (reference sequence). V gave up 7 bases and J gave up 4 bases; unmatched junction bases: 4. The CDR3 has 13 amino acids. In DNA form, the CDR3 reads TGTGCCAGTAACCCGACAGGGAATCAGCCCCAGCATTTT. Amino acids: CASNPTGNQPQHF. Full variable domain (outside the CDR3, taken from reference TRBV19 and TRBJ1-5): DGGITQSPKYLFRKEGQNVTLSCEQNLNHDAMYWYRQDPGQGLRLIYYSQIVNDFQKGDIAEGYSVSREKKESFPLTVTSAQKNPTAFYLCASNPTGNQPQHFGDGTRLSIL.

J is TRBJ2-2 and V is TRBV2; D ambiguous. Trimming removed 2 bases from V and 0 bases from J, with 10 bases in between. This CDR3 has 16 amino acids. CDR1 is SNHLY and CDR2 is FYNNEI in the germline V gene. The CDR3 nucleotides read TGTGCCAGCAGTGAATCGCAAATTACGAACACCGGGGAGCTGTTTTTT. Residues: CASSESQITNTGELFF.

With regard to this clone: Different DNA sequences within this sample yield the same CDR3. This chain joins TRBV6-5 and TRBJ1-5, with a tentative D call TRBD1 (5 bases). Looked up from germline, CDR1 is MNHEY and CDR2 is SVGAGI. The CDR3 spans 13 residues. V lost 6 bases and J 0 bases, leaving 6 bases between the germline ends. The CDR3 sequence: CASRQVSNQPQHF. In DNA form, the CDR3 reads TGTGCCAGCAGACAGGTTAGCAATCAGCCCCAGCATTTT.

V and J are TRBV12-3 or TRBV12-4 and TRBJ2-3, with 8 bases that match TRBD1. This CDR3 comprises 13 residues. With 6 bases clipped from V and 4 bases from J, the junction kept 3 bases outside the gene matches. For the CDR3, the DNA is TGTGCCAGCAGGAGACAGGGGTCAGATACGCAGTATTTT. The encoded protein is CASRRQGSDTQYF.

The sample holds one count of this clone. This chain joins TRBV9 and TRBJ2-1, with 8 positions matching TRBD2. V shed 3 bases and J 0 bases; nucleotides not matched to a gene: 5. The germline V gene encodes CDR1 SGDLS and CDR2 YYNGEE. This CDR3 comprises 16 residues. The CDR3: CASSALGTSSYNEQFF. CDR3 nucleotides: TGTGCCAGCAGCGCTTTAGGGACTAGCTCCTACAATGAGCAGTTCTTC.

Details on this clone: The identical CDR3 is also encoded by other nucleotide sequences in the sample. The rearrangement joins TRBV2 to TRBJ1-2; TRBD1 agrees at 7 bases. Germline V gives CDR1 SNHLY, CDR2 FYNNEI. Trimming removed 5 bases from V and 2 bases from J; junction bases left unmatched: 8. The CDR3 is 15 amino acids. As DNA, the CDR3 is TGTGCCAGCAGTCCCCTCGGGACAGAAAACTATGGCTACACCTTC. Protein product: CASSPLGTENYGYTF.

This chain joins TRBV5-1 and TRBJ2-6; D may be TRBD1 (5 bases). Trimming took off 0 bases at V and 5 bases at J, with 15 bases between the two ends. CDR3 size: 17 residues. In germline, CDR1 is SGHRS, CDR2 YFSETQ. Written as DNA, the CDR3 is TGCGCCAGCAGCTTGGTCGGACAACTGTATCGGGCCAACGTCCTGACTTTC. Residues: CASSLVGQLYRANVLTF.

V is TRBV5-6 and J is TRBJ2-2; 9 bases match TRBD1. The CDR3 is 15 amino acids. J lost 1 base, V lost 6 bases, and 4 bases had no gene match. Germline CDR1 SGHDT, CDR2 YYEEEE. The DNA for the CDR3 is TGTGCCAGCATGGACAGGGGATTGAACACCGGGGAGCTGTTTTTT. It codes for CASMDRGLNTGELFF.

This clone was picked up one time. Here the CDR3 DNA reads TGTGCCGGGGGGGGCAAGGGCACCGGGGAGCTGTTTTTT. Translated, it gives CAGGGKGTGELFF. The V call is TRBV6-5, the J call TRBJ2-2; possibly TRBD2 for D (7 bases). The V end lost 11 bases, the J end lost 4 bases, and 14 bases lay between the germline ends. The CDR3 extends over 13 amino acids. Germline CDR1 reads MNHEY; CDR2 reads SVGAGI.

This chain links TRBV6-5 with TRBJ1-2; TRBD1 agrees at 12 bases. Germline CDR1 and CDR2: MNHEY and SVGAGI. Unmatched junction bases numbered 8, after V lost 4 bases and J lost 8 bases. The CDR3 totals 15 residues. The CDR3 region is CASSSPGQGATGYTF. The CDR3 region has the DNA TGTGCCAGCAGTTCTCCGGGACAGGGGGCGACCGGCTACACCTTC.

This clone was picked up one time. V gene TRBV24-1 combines with J gene TRBJ1-5, with TRBD1 as a possible D gene (6 bases). Trimming shortened V by 5 bases and J by 6 bases, and 10 bases separated the two germline ends. The CDR3 sequence is 13 residues long. Germline V gives CDR1 KGHDR, CDR2 SFDVKD. Here the CDR3 DNA reads TGTGCCACCAGTGTTGGAGGGGGTCAGCCCCAGCATTTT. As protein: CATSVGGGQPQHF.

This sequence joins TRBV27 and TRBJ1-5, with D unresolved. V lost 5 bases and J 4 bases, leaving 9 bases between the germline ends. The CDR3 is 13 amino acids. The germline CDR1 and CDR2 sequences are MNHEY and SMNVEV (reference sequence). The CDR3 DNA reads as TGTGCCAGCAGTCCCTCTGGGAATCAGCCCCAGCATTTT. It specifies CASSPSGNQPQHF.

The genes are TRBV10-2 and TRBJ1-2, with D perhaps matching TRBD1 (5 bases). CDR3 length: 14 residues. Trimming removed 10 bases from V and 4 bases from J, with 19 bases in between. Germline V gives CDR1 WSHSY, CDR2 SAAADI. CDR3: CAIASGRTSYGYTF. CDR3 sequence (DNA): TGCGCCATCGCCTCGGGACGGACGTCCTATGGCTACACCTTC.

This clone was detected only a few times. The chain links TRBV3-1 (or the pseudogene TRBV3-2) to TRBJ1-3, with D maybe TRBD1 (6 bases). The CDR3 contains 14 residues. The ends were cut back, 5 bases at V and 1 base at J, with 9 bases in the middle. Germline lookup yields CDR1 LGHDT and CDR2 YNNKEL (reference sequence). The CDR3 loop is CASSAGASGNTIYF. DNA for the CDR3: TGTGCCAGCAGCGCAGGGGCTTCTGGAAACACCATATATTTT.

The chain joins TRBV3-1 (or the pseudogene TRBV3-2) to TRBJ2-7, with D possibly being TRBD2 (6 bases). V gave up 0 bases and J gave up 3 bases, with 6 bases separating them. This CDR3 is built from 13 residues. Germline V lookup: CDR1 LGHDT, CDR2 YNNKEL (reference sequence). The CDR3 protein is CASSQEGGYEQYF. The CDR3 region has the DNA TGTGCCAGCAGCCAAGAGGGAGGCTACGAGCAGTACTTC.

V and J are TRBV6-6 and TRBJ1-2, with a tentative D call TRBD1 (6 bases). Germline V gives CDR1 MNHNY, CDR2 SVGAGI (reference sequence). V gave up 0 bases and J gave up 8 bases, with 13 bases separating them. The CDR3 runs 14 residues. The CDR3 DNA reads TGTGCCAGCAGTTACTCGGAAGGGGGGAGCGGCTACACCTTC. Its protein is CASSYSEGGSGYTF.

This clone has only one observation. The rearrangement joins TRBV28 to TRBJ1-2; tentative D call: TRBD1 (5 bases). V was trimmed by 5 bases and J by 1 base, leaving 11 bases between them. The CDR3 totals 14 residues. The germline CDR1 and CDR2 sequences are MDHEN and SYDVKM. The DNA of the CDR3 is TGTGCCAGCAGTCCCCACCAGGGTAACTATGGCTACACCTTC. This encodes CASSPHQGNYGYTF.

The J gene is TRBJ2-7, the V gene TRBV25-1; 10 bases are shared with TRBD1. Germline V lookup: CDR1 MGHDK, CDR2 SYGVNS. The CDR3 covers 13 residues. Germline trimming cut 8 bases from V and 5 bases from J; bases unmatched to any gene: 6. The CDR3 DNA sequence: TGTGCCAGCGTCGGGACAGGGGTCCACGAGCAGTACTTC. It codes for CASVGTGVHEQYF.

V is TRBV18 and J is TRBJ2-7; TRBD2 agrees at 8 bases. The junction had 13 bases not matched to a gene; V was cut back by 3 bases and J by 6 bases. CDR3 length equals 16 residues. Germline V gives CDR1 KGHSH, CDR2 LQKENI. CDR3: CASSPRQVSGGGEQYF. CDR3 DNA sequence: TGTGCCAGCTCACCTCGTCAAGTGAGCGGGGGAGGCGAGCAGTACTTC.

This CDR3 is CASSPGGTASLFF. Written as DNA, the CDR3 is TGTGCCAGCAGCCCAGGGGGGACAGCCTCTCTGTTTTTT. This rearrangement joins TRBV9 to TRBJ1-4, with 7 positions matching TRBD1. The V segment lost 4 bases and the J segment 14 bases; nucleotides outside the gene matches: 11. The CDR3 has 13 amino acids. Germline V lookup: CDR1 SGDLS, CDR2 YYNGEE.

V and J are TRBV19 and TRBJ1-1; D possibly corresponds to TRBD1 (5 bases). Trimming left V 4 bases short and J 0 bases short, with 12 bases between. Germline loops: CDR1 LNHDA, CDR2 SQIVND (reference sequence). CDR3 size: 15 residues. The CDR3 nucleotides are TGTGCCAGTAGTACGTCGGGGGGAGTGAACACTGAAGCTTTCTTT. Its protein product is CASSTSGGVNTEAFF.

The CDR3 here is CSAPMDTEAFF. For the CDR3, the DNA is TGCAGTGCCCCAATGGACACTGAAGCTTTCTTT. The chain carries TRBV20-1 and TRBJ1-1; no definite D call. Trimming cost V 6 bases and J 3 bases, with 8 bases left between them. The CDR3 consists of 11 residues. The germline V gene encodes CDR1 DFQATT and CDR2 SNEGSKA (reference sequence).

This clone was found a few times. J is TRBJ1-1 and V is TRBV5-4; 11 nucleotides line up with TRBD1. Unmatched junction bases numbered 5, after V lost 4 bases and J lost 0 bases. The CDR3 has 16 residues. Germline CDR1 SGHNT, CDR2 YYREEE (reference sequence). The CDR3 bases are TGTGCCAGCAGCCGGACAGGGGGCGCAATGAACACTGAAGCTTTCTTT. Translation: CASSRTGGAMNTEAFF.

This clone was counted between two and nine times. The chain is built from TRBV5-1 and TRBJ1-6; 7 positions match TRBD1. The CDR3 sequence is 17 residues long. The V segment lost 1 base and the J segment 7 bases; nucleotides outside the gene matches: 11. Germline-derived CDR1 and CDR2 are SGHRS and YFSETQ. The CDR3, as DNA: TGCGCCAGCAGCTTGAGCTCATGGAACAGGGGAAATTCACCCCTCCACTTT. Protein: CASSLSSWNRGNSPLHF.

J is TRBJ1-1 and V is TRBV2; D is ambiguous. The germline V gene has CDR1 SNHLY and CDR2 FYNNEI. The CDR3 is 13 residues long. Trimming cost V 5 bases and J 2 bases, with 9 bases left between them. CDR3 sequence reads: CASSFESNTEAFF. The CDR3 bases are TGTGCCAGCAGTTTTGAGAGTAACACTGAAGCTTTCTTT.